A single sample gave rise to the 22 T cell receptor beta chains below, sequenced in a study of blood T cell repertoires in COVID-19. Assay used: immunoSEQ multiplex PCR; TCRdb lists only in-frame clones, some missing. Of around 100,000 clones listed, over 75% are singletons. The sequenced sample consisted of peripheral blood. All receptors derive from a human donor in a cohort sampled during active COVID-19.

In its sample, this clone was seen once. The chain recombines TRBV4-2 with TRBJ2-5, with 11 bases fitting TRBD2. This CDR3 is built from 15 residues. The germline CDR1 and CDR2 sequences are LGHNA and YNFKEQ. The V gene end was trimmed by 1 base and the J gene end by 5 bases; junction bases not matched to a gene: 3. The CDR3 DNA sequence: TGTGCCAGCAGCCAAGGACTAGCGGGACTGGAGACCCAGTACTTC. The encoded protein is CASSQGLAGLETQYF.

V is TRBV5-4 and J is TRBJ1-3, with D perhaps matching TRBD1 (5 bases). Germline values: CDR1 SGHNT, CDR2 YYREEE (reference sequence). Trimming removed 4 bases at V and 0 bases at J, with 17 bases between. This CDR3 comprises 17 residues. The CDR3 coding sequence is TGTGCCAGCAGCAATAAACAGGTCTTCCCCTCTGGAAACACCATATATTTT. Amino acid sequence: CASSNKQVFPSGNTIYF. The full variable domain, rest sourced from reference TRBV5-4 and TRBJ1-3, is ETGVTQSPTHLIKTRGQQVTLRCSSQSGHNTVSWYQQALGQGPQFIFQYYREEENGRGNFPPRFSGLQFPNYSSELNVNALELDDSALYLCASSNKQVFPSGNTIYFGEGSWLTVV.

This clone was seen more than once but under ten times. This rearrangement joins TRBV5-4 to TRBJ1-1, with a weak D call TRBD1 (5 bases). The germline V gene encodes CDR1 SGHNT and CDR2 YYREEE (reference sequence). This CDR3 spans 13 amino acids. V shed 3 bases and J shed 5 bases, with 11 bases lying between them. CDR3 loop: CASSWRGDTEAFF. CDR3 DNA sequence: TGTGCCAGCAGCTGGCGGGGGGATACTGAAGCTTTCTTT. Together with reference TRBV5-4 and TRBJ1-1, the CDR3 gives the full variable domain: ETGVTQSPTHLIKTRGQQVTLRCSSQSGHNTVSWYQQALGQGPQFIFQYYREEENGRGNFPPRFSGLQFPNYSSELNVNALELDDSALYLCASSWRGDTEAFFGQGTRLTVV.

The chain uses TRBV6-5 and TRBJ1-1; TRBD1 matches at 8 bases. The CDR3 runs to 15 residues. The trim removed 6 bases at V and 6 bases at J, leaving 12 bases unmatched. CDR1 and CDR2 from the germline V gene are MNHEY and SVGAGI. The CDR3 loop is CASRLSGGDFAEAFF. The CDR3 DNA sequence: TGTGCCAGCAGGTTGTCAGGGGGCGATTTCGCTGAAGCTTTCTTT.

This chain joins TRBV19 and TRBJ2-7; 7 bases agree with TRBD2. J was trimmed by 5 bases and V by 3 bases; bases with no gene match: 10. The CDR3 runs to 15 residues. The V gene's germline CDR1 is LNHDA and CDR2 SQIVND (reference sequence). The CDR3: CASSILAGEVDEQYF. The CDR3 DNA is TGTGCCAGTAGTATTCTGGCGGGAGAGGTCGACGAGCAGTACTTC.

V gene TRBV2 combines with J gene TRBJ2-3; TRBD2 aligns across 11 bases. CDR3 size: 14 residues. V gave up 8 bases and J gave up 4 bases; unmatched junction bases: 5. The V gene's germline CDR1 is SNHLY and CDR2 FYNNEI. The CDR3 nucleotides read TGTGCCAGCGAAGGGACTAGCGGAGCAGATACGCAGTATTTT. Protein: CASEGTSGADTQYF.

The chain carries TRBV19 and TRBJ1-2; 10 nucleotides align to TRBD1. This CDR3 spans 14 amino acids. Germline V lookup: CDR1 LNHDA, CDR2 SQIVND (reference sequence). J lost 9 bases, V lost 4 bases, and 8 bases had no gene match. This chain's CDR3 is CASSTPGTGERYTF. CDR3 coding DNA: TGTGCCAGTAGTACCCCAGGGACAGGGGAGCGCTACACCTTC.

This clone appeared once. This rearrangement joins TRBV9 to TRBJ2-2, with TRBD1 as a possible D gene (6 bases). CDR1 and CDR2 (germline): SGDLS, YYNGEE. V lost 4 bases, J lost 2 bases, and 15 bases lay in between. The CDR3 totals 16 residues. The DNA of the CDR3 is TGTGCCAGCAGCCCAGCCGGGACACCTAACACCGGGGAGCTGTTTTTT. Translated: CASSPAGTPNTGELFF.

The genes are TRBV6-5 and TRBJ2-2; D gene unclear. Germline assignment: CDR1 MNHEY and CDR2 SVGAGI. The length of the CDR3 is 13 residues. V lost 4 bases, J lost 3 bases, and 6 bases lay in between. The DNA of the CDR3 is TGTGCCAGCAGTTCCTTAGACACCGGGGAGCTGTTTTTT. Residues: CASSSLDTGELFF.

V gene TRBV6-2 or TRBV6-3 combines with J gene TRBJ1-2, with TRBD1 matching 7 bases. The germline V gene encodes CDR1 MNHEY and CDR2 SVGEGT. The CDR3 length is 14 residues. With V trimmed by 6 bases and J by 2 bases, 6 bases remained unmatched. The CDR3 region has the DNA TGTGCCAGCAGCGACAGGGAGTTAAACTATGGCTACACCTTC. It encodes CASSDRELNYGYTF.

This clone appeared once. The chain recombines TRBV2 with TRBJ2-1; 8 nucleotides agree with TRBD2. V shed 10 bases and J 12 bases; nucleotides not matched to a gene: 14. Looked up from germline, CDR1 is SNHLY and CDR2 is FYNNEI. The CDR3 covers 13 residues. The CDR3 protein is CAIAGTARSGQFF. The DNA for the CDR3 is TGTGCCATAGCGGGGACTGCCCGAAGTGGGCAGTTCTTC.

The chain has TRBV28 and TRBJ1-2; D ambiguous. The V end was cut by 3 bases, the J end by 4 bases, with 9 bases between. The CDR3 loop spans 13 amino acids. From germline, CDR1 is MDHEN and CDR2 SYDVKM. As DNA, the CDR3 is TGTGCCAGCAGTTTTGGAGCAACCTATGGCTACACCTTC. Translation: CASSFGATYGYTF.

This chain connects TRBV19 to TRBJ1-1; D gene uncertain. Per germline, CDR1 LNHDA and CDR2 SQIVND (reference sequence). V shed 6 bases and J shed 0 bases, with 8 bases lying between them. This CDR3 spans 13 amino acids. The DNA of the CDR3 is TGTGCCAGTAGAAAACAGCTGAACACTGAAGCTTTCTTT. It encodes CASRKQLNTEAFF.

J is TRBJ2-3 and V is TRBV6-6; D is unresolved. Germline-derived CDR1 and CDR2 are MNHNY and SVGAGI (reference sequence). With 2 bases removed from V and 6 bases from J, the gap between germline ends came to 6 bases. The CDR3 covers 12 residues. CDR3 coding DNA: TGTGCCAGCAGTTACCTATCCGATACGCAGTATTTT. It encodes CASSYLSDTQYF.

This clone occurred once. In DNA form, the CDR3 reads TGTGCCAGCAGCAGCATGACAGGGTACAATGAGCAGTTCTTC. Translating it yields CASSSMTGYNEQFF. The chain employs TRBV7-2 and TRBJ2-1; the match to TRBD1 covers 7 bases. The V gene end was trimmed by 5 bases and the J gene end by 4 bases; junction bases not matched to a gene: 5. The CDR3 has 14 residues. Germline V gene lookup returns CDR1 SGHTA and CDR2 FQGNSA. The variable domain in full, completed from reference TRBV7-2 and TRBJ2-1, reads GAGVSQSPSNKVTEKGKDVELRCDPISGHTALYWYRQSLGQGLEFLIYFQGNSAPDKSGLPSDRFSAERTGGSVSTLTIQRTQQEDSAVYLCASSSMTGYNEQFFGPGTRLTVL.

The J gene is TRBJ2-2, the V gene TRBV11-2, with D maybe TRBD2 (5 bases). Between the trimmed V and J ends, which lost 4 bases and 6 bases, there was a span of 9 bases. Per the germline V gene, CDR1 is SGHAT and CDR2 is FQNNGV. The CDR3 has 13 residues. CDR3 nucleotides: TGTGCCAGCAGCTCTGAGGGAGCCGGGGAGCTGTTTTTT. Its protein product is CASSSEGAGELFF.

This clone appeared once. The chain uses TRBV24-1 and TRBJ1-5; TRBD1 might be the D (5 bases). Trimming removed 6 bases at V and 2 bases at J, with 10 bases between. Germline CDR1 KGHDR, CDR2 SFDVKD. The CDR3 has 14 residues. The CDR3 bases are TGTGCCACCAGTCAGGGTTGGGGCAATCAGCCCCAGCATTTT. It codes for CATSQGWGNQPQHF.

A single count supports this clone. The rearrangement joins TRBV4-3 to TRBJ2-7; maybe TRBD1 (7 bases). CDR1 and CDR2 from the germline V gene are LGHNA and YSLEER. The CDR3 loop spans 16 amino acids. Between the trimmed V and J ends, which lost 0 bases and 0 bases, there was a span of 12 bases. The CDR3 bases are TGCGCCAGCAGCCAAGATCGGCAGGGGGGCTCCTACGAGCAGTACTTC. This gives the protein CASSQDRQGGSYEQYF.

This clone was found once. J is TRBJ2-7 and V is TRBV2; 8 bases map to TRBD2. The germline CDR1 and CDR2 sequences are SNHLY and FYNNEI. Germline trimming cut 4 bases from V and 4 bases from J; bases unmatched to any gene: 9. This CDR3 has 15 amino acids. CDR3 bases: TGTGCCAGCAGTGCGTTGAGCGGGGGCGTTTACGAGCAGTACTTC. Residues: CASSALSGGVYEQYF. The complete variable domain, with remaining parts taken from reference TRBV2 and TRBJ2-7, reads EPEVTQTPSHQVTQMGQEVILRCVPISNHLYFYWYRQILGQKVEFLVSFYNNEISEKSEIFDDQFSVERPDGSNFTLKIRSTKLEDSAMYFCASSALSGGVYEQYFGPGTRLTVT.

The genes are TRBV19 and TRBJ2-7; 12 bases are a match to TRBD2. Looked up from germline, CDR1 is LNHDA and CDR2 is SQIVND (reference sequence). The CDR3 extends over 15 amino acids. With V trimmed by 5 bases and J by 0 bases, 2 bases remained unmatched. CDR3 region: CASSALAGGSYEQYF. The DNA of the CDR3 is TGTGCCAGTAGTGCACTAGCGGGAGGCTCCTACGAGCAGTACTTC. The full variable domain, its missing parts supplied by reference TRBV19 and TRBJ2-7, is DGGITQSPKYLFRKEGQNVTLSCEQNLNHDAMYWYRQDPGQGLRLIYYSQIVNDFQKGDIAEGYSVSREKKESFPLTVTSAQKNPTAFYLCASSALAGGSYEQYFGPGTRLTVT.

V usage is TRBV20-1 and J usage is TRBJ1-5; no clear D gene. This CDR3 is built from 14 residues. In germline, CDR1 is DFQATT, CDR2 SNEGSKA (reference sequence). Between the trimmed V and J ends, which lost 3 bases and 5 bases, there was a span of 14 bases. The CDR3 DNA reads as TGCAGTGCTAGTCGCCAGCTCGGGGATCAGCCCCAGCATTTT. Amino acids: CSASRQLGDQPQHF.

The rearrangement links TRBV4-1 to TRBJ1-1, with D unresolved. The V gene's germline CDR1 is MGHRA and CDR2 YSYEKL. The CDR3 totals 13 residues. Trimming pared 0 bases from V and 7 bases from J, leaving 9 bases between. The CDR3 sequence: CASSQDGLREAFF. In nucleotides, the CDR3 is TGCGCCAGCAGCCAAGATGGACTGCGTGAAGCTTTCTTT.